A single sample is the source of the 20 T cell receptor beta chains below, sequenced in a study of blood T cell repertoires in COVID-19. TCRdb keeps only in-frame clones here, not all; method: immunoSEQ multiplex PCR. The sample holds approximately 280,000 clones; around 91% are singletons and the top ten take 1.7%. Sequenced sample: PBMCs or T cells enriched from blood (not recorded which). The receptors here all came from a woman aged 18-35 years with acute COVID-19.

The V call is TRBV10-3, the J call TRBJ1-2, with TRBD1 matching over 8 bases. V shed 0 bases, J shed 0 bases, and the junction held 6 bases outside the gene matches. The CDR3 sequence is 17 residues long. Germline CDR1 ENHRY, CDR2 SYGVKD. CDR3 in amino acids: CAISESLGTGANYGYTF. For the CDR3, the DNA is TGTGCCATCAGTGAGTCACTAGGGACAGGTGCTAACTATGGCTACACCTTC.

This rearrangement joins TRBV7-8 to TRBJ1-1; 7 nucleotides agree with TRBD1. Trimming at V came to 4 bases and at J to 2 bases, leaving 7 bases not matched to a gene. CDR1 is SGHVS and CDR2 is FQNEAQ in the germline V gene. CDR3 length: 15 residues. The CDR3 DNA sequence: TGTGCCAGCAGCTCCCTGGGACAGCTTAACACTGAAGCTTTCTTT. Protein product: CASSSLGQLNTEAFF.

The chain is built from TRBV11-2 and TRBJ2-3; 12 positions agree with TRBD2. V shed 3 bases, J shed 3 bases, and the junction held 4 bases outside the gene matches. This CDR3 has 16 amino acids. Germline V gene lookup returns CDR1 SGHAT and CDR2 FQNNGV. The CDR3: CASSFGLAGGTDTQYF. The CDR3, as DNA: TGTGCCAGCAGCTTCGGTCTAGCGGGAGGGACAGATACGCAGTATTTT.

The CDR3 spells CASSLLSTRHPRAFF. CDR3 DNA sequence: TGTGCCAGCAGTTTACTCTCCACGCGGCACCCCCGAGCTTTCTTT. The genes are TRBV28 and TRBJ1-1; unclear D gene. Per germline, CDR1 MDHEN and CDR2 SYDVKM. The CDR3 is 15 amino acids. V gave up 2 bases and J gave up 10 bases, with 20 bases separating them.

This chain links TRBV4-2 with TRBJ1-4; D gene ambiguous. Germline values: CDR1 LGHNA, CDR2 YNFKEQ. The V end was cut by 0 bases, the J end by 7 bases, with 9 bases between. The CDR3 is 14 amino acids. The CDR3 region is CASSQDPPVEKLFF. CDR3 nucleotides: TGTGCCAGCAGCCAAGATCCTCCGGTTGAAAAACTGTTTTTT.

CDR3 in DNA: TGTGCCACCCAGTCAGCGGCCGCCTACGAGCAGTACTTC. This sequence encodes CATQSAAAYEQYF. The chain carries TRBV7-9 and TRBJ2-7; a possible D gene is TRBD2 (5 bases). This CDR3 has 13 amino acids. In germline, CDR1 is SEHNR, CDR2 FQNEAQ (reference sequence). V gave up 10 bases and J gave up 2 bases, with 15 bases separating them.

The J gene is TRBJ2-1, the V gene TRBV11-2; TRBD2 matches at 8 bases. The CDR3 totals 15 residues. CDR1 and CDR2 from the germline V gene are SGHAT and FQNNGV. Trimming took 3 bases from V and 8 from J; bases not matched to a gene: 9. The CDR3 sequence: CASSFLAGWLHEQFF. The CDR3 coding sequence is TGTGCCAGCAGCTTCCTAGCGGGCTGGTTGCATGAGCAGTTCTTC.

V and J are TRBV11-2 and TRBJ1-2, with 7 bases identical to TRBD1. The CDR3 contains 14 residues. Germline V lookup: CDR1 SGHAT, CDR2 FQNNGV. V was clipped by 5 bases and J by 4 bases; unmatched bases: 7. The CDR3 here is CASSVTGAGYGYTF. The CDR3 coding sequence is TGTGCCAGCAGCGTAACAGGGGCGGGCTATGGCTACACCTTC.

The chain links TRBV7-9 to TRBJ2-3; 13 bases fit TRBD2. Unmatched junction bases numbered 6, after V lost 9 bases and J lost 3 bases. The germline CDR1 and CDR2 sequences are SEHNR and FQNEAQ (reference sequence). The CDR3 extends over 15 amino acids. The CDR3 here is CARTSGRMLTDTQYF. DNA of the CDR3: TGTGCCAGGACTAGCGGGAGGATGTTGACAGATACGCAGTATTTT.

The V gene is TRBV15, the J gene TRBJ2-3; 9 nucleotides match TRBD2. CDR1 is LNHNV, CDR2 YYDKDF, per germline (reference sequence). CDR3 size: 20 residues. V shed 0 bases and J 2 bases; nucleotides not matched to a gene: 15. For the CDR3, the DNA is TGTGCCACCAGCAGAGATAGGTTGGCGGGAGGGCCTAGTTTCACAGATACGCAGTATTTT. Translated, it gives CATSRDRLAGGPSFTDTQYF.

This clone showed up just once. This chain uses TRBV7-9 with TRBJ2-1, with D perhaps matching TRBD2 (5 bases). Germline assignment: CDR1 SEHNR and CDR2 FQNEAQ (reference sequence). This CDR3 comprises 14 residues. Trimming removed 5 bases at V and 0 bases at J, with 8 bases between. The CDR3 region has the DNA TGTGCCAGCAGCCAGACTATCTCCTACAATGAGCAGTTCTTC. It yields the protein CASSQTISYNEQFF.

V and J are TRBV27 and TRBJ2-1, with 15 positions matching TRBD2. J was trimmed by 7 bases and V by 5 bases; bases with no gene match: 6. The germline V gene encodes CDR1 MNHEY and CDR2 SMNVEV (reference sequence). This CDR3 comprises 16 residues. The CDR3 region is CASSGLAGGPRNEQFF. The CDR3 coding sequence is TGTGCCAGCAGTGGACTAGCGGGAGGGCCGCGTAATGAGCAGTTCTTC.

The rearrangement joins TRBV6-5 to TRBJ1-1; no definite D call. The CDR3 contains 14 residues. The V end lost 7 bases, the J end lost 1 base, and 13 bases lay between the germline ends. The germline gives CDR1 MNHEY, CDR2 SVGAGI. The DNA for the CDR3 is TGTGCCAGCAAACTAGGGCAGGAGAACACTGAAGCTTTCTTT. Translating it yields CASKLGQENTEAFF.

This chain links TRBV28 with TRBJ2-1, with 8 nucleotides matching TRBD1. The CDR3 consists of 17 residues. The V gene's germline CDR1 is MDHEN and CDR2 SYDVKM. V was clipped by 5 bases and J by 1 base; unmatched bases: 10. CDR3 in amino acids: CASSAARQGRSYNEQFF. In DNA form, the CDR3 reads TGTGCCAGCAGTGCCGCCAGACAGGGGAGGTCCTACAATGAGCAGTTCTTC.

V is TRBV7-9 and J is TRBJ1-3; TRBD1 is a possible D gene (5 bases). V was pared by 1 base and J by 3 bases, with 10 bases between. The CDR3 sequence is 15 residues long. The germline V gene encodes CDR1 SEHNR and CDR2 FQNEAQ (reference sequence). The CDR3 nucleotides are TGTGCCAGCAGCTTAGGGACACTGGTTGGAAACACCATATATTTT. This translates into CASSLGTLVGNTIYF.

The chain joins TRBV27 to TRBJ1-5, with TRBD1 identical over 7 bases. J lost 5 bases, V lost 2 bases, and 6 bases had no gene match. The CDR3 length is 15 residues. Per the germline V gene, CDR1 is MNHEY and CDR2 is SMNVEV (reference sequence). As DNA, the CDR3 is TGTGCCAGCAGTTTAACAGGGGTCGGTCATCAGCCCCAGCATTTT. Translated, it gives CASSLTGVGHQPQHF.

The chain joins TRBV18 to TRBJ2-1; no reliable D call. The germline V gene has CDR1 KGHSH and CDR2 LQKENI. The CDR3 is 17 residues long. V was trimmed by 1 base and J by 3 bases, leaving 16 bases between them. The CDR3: CASSPRIGTVDYNEQFF. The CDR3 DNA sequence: TGTGCCAGCTCACCACGTATCGGAACAGTGGACTACAATGAGCAGTTCTTC.

CDR3 sequence: CASSIGQSGHQFF. CDR3 nucleotide sequence: TGTGCCAGTAGTATAGGCCAGAGCGGGCACCAGTTCTTC. The gene calls are TRBV19 and TRBJ2-1, with a weak D call TRBD2 (6 bases). The germline CDR1 and CDR2 sequences are LNHDA and SQIVND (reference sequence). The CDR3 totals 13 residues. V was clipped by 1 base and J by 13 bases, with 14 bases between them.

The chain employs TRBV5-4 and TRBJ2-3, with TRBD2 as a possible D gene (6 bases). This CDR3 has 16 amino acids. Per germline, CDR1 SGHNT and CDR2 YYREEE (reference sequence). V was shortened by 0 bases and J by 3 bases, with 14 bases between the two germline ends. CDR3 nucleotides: TGTGCCAGCAGCTTGGGGTTGGCGGGGCGGACAGATACGCAGTATTTT. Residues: CASSLGLAGRTDTQYF.

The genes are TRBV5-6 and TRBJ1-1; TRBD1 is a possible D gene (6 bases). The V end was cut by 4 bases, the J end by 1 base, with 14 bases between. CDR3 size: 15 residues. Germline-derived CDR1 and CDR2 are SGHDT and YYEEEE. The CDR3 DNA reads TGTGCCAGCAGCCGCGTGGGGGCGGCGAACACTGAAGCTTTCTTT. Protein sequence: CASSRVGAANTEAFF.